The TCR beta chain under discussion was sequenced for a study of T cell responses to AZD1222 COVID-19 vaccine. About the research overall: Recipients boosted at about 4 weeks or about 12 weeks are pooled.

Produced via immunoSEQ multiplex PCR; TCRdb's table is partial and in-frame only. The data contain 100,000 to 150,000 clones, about 89% of them singletons. Study outcomes and limitations: The study sampled repertoires only after the peak T cell response.

A note on this clone: As yet, its antigen is unknown.

This clonotype was sampled from an adult in good health. The sample here was peripheral blood, taken on day 0 of AZD1222 vaccination.

Written as DNA, the CDR3 is TGTGGGGCCGGTTCCTACGAGCAGTACTTC. It yields the protein CGAGSYEQYF. This chain joins TRBV30 and TRBJ2-7; D not resolved. Germline CDR1 and CDR2: GTSNPN and SVGIG (reference sequence). This CDR3 has 10 amino acids. The entire variable domain, with the rest obtained from reference TRBV30 and TRBJ2-7, is as follows: SQTIHQWPATLVQPVGSPLSLECTVEGTSNPNLYWYRQAAGRGLQLLFYSVGIGQISSEVPQNLSASRPQDRQFILSSKKLLLSDSGFYLCGAGSYEQYFGPGTRLTVT.